Presented here are 25 T cell receptor beta chains from one specimen sequenced in a study of blood T cell repertoires in COVID-19 (dated by TCRdb to between 2020 and 2021). Library creation used the immunoSEQ multiplex PCR assay. Not all clones reach the TCRdb copy of this immuneACCESS table, which keeps in-frame sequences only. Checked studies attribute under half of the gap to unresolved V genes and leave the rest unexplained. The sample profile shows 68,000 or so clones; roughly nine tenths of them were found once. Of the sample, around 8.7% is held by the ten largest clones. Material: peripheral blood. The receptors were gathered from a man aged 50 to 60 with active COVID-19.

The CDR3: CASRQALGAQGANVLTF. DNA for the CDR3: TGTGCCAGCAGACAGGCTCTGGGGGCGCAAGGGGCCAACGTCCTGACTTTC. This rearrangement joins TRBV7-8 to TRBJ2-6, with D maybe TRBD1 (6 bases). Germline V gene lookup returns CDR1 SGHVS and CDR2 FQNEAQ. This CDR3 is built from 17 residues. Trimming pared 6 bases from V and 4 bases from J, leaving 19 bases between.

V gene TRBV5-6 combines with J gene TRBJ2-1; D is possibly TRBD2 (6 bases). This CDR3 comprises 16 residues. V lost 0 bases, J lost 5 bases, and 15 bases lay in between. Germline V gene data show CDR1 as SGHDT and CDR2 as YYEEEE. CDR3 amino acids: CASSLGVAALNNEQFF. The CDR3 coding sequence is TGTGCCAGCAGCTTGGGGGTAGCGGCACTAAACAATGAGCAGTTCTTC.

V is TRBV18 and J is TRBJ1-1; unclear D gene. Trimming pared 6 bases from V and 5 bases from J, leaving 13 bases between. Germline loops: CDR1 KGHSH, CDR2 LQKENI. The CDR3 spans 13 residues. The CDR3 DNA follows: TGTGCCAGCTCCGAAACTAGAATAACTGAAGCTTTCTTT. It encodes CASSETRITEAFF.

For the CDR3, the DNA is TGTGCCAGCAGCCGAGGCGGTTGGTACTCACTCTACAATGAGCAGTTCTTC. Translated: CASSRGGWYSLYNEQFF. The chain recombines TRBV13 with TRBJ2-1, with D unclear. Germline CDR1 PRHDT, CDR2 FYEKMQ (reference sequence). Trimming removed 5 bases from V and 3 bases from J, with 20 bases in between. The CDR3 loop spans 17 amino acids. The complete variable domain, with remaining parts taken from reference TRBV13 and TRBJ2-1, reads AAGVIQSPRHLIKEKRETATLKCYPIPRHDTVYWYQQGPGQDPQFLISFYEKMQSDKGSIPDRFSAQQFSDYHSELNMSSLELGDSALYFCASSRGGWYSLYNEQFFGPGTRLTVL.

Only a few counts were recorded for this clone. The gene calls are TRBV4-1 and TRBJ2-7; the match to TRBD2 covers 9 bases. CDR1 MGHRA and CDR2 YSYEKL come from the germline V gene. Trimming removed 0 bases from V and 3 bases from J; junction bases left unmatched: 6. This CDR3 region has 16 residues. CDR3 sequence (DNA): TGCGCCAGCAGCCAAGAGTCTAGCGGGGACATCTACGAGCAGTACTTC. It encodes CASSQESSGDIYEQYF.

DNA of the CDR3: TGTGCCAGCAGTTACGGGACTAGTAGGGAGACCCAGTACTTC. Amino acids: CASSYGTSRETQYF. The chain couples TRBV6-5 to TRBJ2-5; 8 nucleotides match TRBD2. The CDR3 contains 14 residues. CDR1 is MNHEY, CDR2 SVGAGI, per germline. The V gene end was trimmed by 2 bases and the J gene end by 5 bases; junction bases not matched to a gene: 4.

On this clone itself: This specimen includes other DNA sequences encoding the same CDR3. The rearrangement links TRBV9 to TRBJ2-7; 10 bases are a match to TRBD1. The CDR3 loop spans 14 amino acids. After removal of 2 bases from V and 3 bases from J, the junction contained 2 bases not matched to a gene. From germline, CDR1 is SGDLS and CDR2 YYNGEE. The CDR3 region is CASSVGTGVYEQYF. The DNA of the CDR3 is TGTGCCAGCAGCGTTGGGACAGGGGTCTACGAGCAGTACTTC.

This rearrangement joins TRBV19 to TRBJ1-5; D unresolved. This CDR3 has 13 amino acids. Trimming took off 3 bases at V and 6 bases at J, with 9 bases between the two ends. Germline-derived CDR1 and CDR2 are LNHDA and SQIVND (reference sequence). The DNA for the CDR3 is TGTGCCAGTAGTATTAACAGACGTCAGCCCCAGCATTTT. Encoded protein: CASSINRRQPQHF. The full variable domain, completed using reference TRBV19 and TRBJ1-5, is DGGITQSPKYLFRKEGQNVTLSCEQNLNHDAMYWYRQDPGQGLRLIYYSQIVNDFQKGDIAEGYSVSREKKESFPLTVTSAQKNPTAFYLCASSINRRQPQHFGDGTRLSIL.

This chain links TRBV27 with TRBJ2-7; possibly TRBD2 for D (5 bases). Looked up from germline, CDR1 is MNHEY and CDR2 is SMNVEV (reference sequence). With 1 base removed from V and 6 bases from J, the gap between germline ends came to 7 bases. The CDR3 has 12 residues. DNA for the CDR3: TGTGCCAGCAGTTTATTAAGCGGCGAGCAGTACTTC. Protein: CASSLLSGEQYF.

This chain uses TRBV14 with TRBJ2-1, with unresolved D. Germline CDR1 reads SGHDN; CDR2 reads FVKESK. V lost 0 bases, J lost 9 bases, and 9 bases lay in between. CDR3 length: 13 residues. The CDR3 DNA sequence: TGTGCCAGCAGCCAAGATTTTTGGCTTGAGCAGTTCTTC. Translating it yields CASSQDFWLEQFF.

The table lists this clone with a count of one. The rearrangement links TRBV6-5 to TRBJ1-1; no definite D call. CDR3 length: 15 residues. V lost 0 bases and J lost 1, with 9 bases in between. The germline V gene has CDR1 MNHEY and CDR2 SVGAGI. The CDR3 loop reads CASSYSRSQNTEAFF. Written as DNA, the CDR3 is TGTGCCAGCAGTTACTCGAGGTCCCAGAACACTGAAGCTTTCTTT.

The rearrangement joins TRBV5-1 to TRBJ1-6, with D perhaps matching TRBD1 (5 bases). This CDR3 spans 20 amino acids. V shed 3 bases and J shed 0 bases, with 22 bases lying between them. Germline CDR1 is SGHRS and CDR2 is YFSETQ. The CDR3 protein is CASSSVGGGLIGSYNSPLHF. The CDR3 DNA follows: TGCGCCAGCAGCTCGGTCGGGGGAGGCCTAATAGGCTCCTATAATTCACCCCTCCACTTT.

The chain employs TRBV3-1 (or the pseudogene TRBV3-2) and TRBJ1-2; D unresolved. The CDR3 has 13 amino acids. The germline CDR1 and CDR2 sequences are LGHDT and YNNKEL (reference sequence). The ends were cut back, 6 bases at V and 0 bases at J, with 8 bases in the middle. CDR3 coding DNA: TGTGCCAGCAGACCTAGTGCTAACTATGGCTACACCTTC. As protein: CASRPSANYGYTF.

CDR3 nucleotides: TGCGCCAGCAGCCCCCTACCAGGGCGGGATACGCAGTATTTT. The encoded protein is CASSPLPGRDTQYF. The chain has TRBV4-1 and TRBJ2-3, with a weak D call TRBD1 (5 bases). CDR3 length equals 14 residues. V lost 4 bases, J lost 6 bases, and 14 bases lay in between. Germline assignment: CDR1 MGHRA and CDR2 YSYEKL.

The chain carries TRBV15 and TRBJ2-5; D is undetermined. V was shortened by 0 bases and J by 10 bases, with 15 bases between the two germline ends. The CDR3 consists of 14 residues. CDR1 LNHNV and CDR2 YYDKDF come from the germline V gene (reference sequence). The CDR3 loop reads CATSRDRANFDQYF. CDR3 in DNA: TGTGCCACCAGCAGAGATCGTGCTAACTTCGACCAGTACTTC.

The chain has TRBV19 and TRBJ2-1, with 7 bases matching TRBD2. This CDR3 has 14 residues. Trimming removed 5 bases from V and 5 bases from J; junction bases left unmatched: 6. Germline V gives CDR1 LNHDA, CDR2 SQIVND (reference sequence). CDR3 DNA sequence: TGTGCCAGTAGTCTCGGGACTACAAACAATGAGCAGTTCTTC. Protein sequence: CASSLGTTNNEQFF.

This clone appeared once. The chain is built from TRBV2 and TRBJ1-5; D ambiguous. Trimming removed 6 bases from V and 2 bases from J, with 14 bases in between. The CDR3 sequence is 15 residues long. Germline V gene sequence: CDR1 SNHLY, CDR2 FYNNEI. The CDR3 region is CASRVQPSGNQPQHF. The CDR3 DNA reads TGTGCCAGCAGGGTACAGCCGTCGGGCAATCAGCCCCAGCATTTT.

This chain joins TRBV5-4 and TRBJ2-3; 7 bases are shared with TRBD2. This CDR3 comprises 17 residues. V shed 4 bases, J shed 6 bases, and the junction held 17 bases outside the gene matches. Germline assignment: CDR1 SGHNT and CDR2 YYREEE (reference sequence). CDR3 region: CASSPARLATSIDTQYF. The CDR3 coding sequence is TGTGCCAGCAGCCCCGCGAGACTAGCCACAAGTATCGATACGCAGTATTTT.

V gene TRBV19 combines with J gene TRBJ1-1; 9 bases map to TRBD1. The V and J ends lost 6 bases and 6 bases, in that order; junction bases with no gene match: 8. CDR1 and CDR2 from the germline V gene are LNHDA and SQIVND (reference sequence). The CDR3 sequence is 14 residues long. CDR3 bases: TGTGCCAGTAGGGGGGACAGGGAGATTCCTGAAGCTTTCTTT. It encodes CASRGDREIPEAFF.

This chain links TRBV7-9 with TRBJ2-1; D is ambiguous. Germline V gene lookup returns CDR1 SEHNR and CDR2 FQNEAQ (reference sequence). The CDR3 has 13 amino acids. Deletions cut 5 bases from V and 7 bases from J, with 12 bases between. The DNA of the CDR3 is TGTGCCAGCAGCCTGTTTACTGCAAATGAGCAGTTCTTC. It encodes CASSLFTANEQFF. The variable domain in full, with the rest retrieved from reference TRBV7-9 and TRBJ2-1, is DTGVSQNPRHKITKRGQNVTFRCDPISEHNRLYWYRQTLGQGPEFLTYFQNEAQLEKSRLLSDRFSAERPKGSFSTLEIQRTEQGDSAMYLCASSLFTANEQFFGPGTRLTVL.

V usage is TRBV9 and J usage is TRBJ2-3; no reliable D call. Germline-derived CDR1 and CDR2 are SGDLS and YYNGEE. V lost 3 bases and J 2 bases, leaving 13 bases between the germline ends. CDR3 length: 15 amino acids. The CDR3 loop is CASSGALLHTDTQYF. The CDR3 DNA follows: TGTGCCAGCAGCGGTGCTCTACTTCACACAGATACGCAGTATTTT.

The chain is built from TRBV7-8 and TRBJ2-3; 7 bases match TRBD2. Germline-derived CDR1 and CDR2 are SGHVS and FQNEAQ. Trimming cost V 5 bases and J 4 bases; bases outside gene matches: 9. The CDR3 has 15 amino acids. The CDR3 sequence: CASSTGLSHPDTQYF. CDR3 nucleotide sequence: TGTGCCAGCAGCACGGGACTAAGCCATCCAGATACGCAGTATTTT.

This clone is a singleton in its sample. Its ends do not fully match the called genes, so a read error is possible. The chain carries TRBV15 and TRBJ1-2; possibly TRBD1 for D (6 bases). The germline V gene has CDR1 LNHNV and CDR2 YYDKDF (reference sequence). The CDR3 contains 12 residues. Here the CDR3 reads CATSRVVGTPYF. DNA for the CDR3: TGTGCCACCAGCAGAGTGGTAGGGACACCCTACTTC.

This clone was seen only a few times. This chain links TRBV5-1 with TRBJ1-2; D gene ambiguous. The V end was cut by 0 bases, the J end by 3 bases, with 9 bases between. The CDR3 covers 14 residues. CDR1 and CDR2 (germline): SGHRS, YFSETQ. The CDR3 loop is CASSLGTIDYGYTF. The DNA of the CDR3 is TGCGCCAGCAGCTTGGGGACTATTGACTATGGCTACACCTTC.

Only one count was recorded for this clone. This chain joins TRBV5-1 and TRBJ2-5; possibly TRBD2 for D (6 bases). The CDR3 has 13 amino acids. Trimming removed 1 base from V and 5 bases from J, with 9 bases in between. The germline V gene encodes CDR1 SGHRS and CDR2 YFSETQ. CDR3 sequence: CASSLYREETQYF. CDR3 bases: TGCGCCAGCAGCTTGTACCGGGAGGAGACCCAGTACTTC.